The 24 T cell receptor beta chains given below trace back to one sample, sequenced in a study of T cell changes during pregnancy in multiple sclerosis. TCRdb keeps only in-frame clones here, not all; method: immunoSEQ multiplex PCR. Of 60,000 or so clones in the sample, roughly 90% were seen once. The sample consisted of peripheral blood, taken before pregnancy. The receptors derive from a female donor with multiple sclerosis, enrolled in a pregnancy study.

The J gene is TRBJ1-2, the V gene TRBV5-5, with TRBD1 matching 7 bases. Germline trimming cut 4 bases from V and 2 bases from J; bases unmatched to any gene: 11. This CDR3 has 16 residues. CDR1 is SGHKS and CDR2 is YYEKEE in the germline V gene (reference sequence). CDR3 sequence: CASSRTGAEANYGYTF. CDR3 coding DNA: TGTGCCAGCAGCCGGACAGGAGCCGAAGCGAACTATGGCTACACCTTC.

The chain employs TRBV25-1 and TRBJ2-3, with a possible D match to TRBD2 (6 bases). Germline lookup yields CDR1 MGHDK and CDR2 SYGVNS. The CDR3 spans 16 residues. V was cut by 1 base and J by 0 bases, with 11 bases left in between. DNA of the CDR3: TGTGCCAGCAGTGAATCTGGCGGGAAGAGCACAGATACGCAGTATTTT. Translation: CASSESGGKSTDTQYF. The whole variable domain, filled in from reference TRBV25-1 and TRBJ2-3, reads EADIYQTPRYLVIGTGKKITLECSQTMGHDKMYWYQQDPGMELHLIHYSYGVNSTEKGDLSSESTVSRIRTEHFPLTLESARPSHTSQYLCASSESGGKSTDTQYFGPGTRLTVL.

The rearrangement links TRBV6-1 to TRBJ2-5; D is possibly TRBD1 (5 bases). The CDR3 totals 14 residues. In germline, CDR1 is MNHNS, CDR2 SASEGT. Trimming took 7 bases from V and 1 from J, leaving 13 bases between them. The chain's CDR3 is CASTRPTAQETQYF. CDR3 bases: TGTGCCAGCACCAGACCGACAGCCCAAGAGACCCAGTACTTC.

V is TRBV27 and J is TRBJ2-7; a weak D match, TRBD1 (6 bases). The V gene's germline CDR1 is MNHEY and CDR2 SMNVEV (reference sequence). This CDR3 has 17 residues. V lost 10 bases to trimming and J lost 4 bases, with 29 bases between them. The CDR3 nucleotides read TGTGCCAACCTATGCCTTACAGGGACCGCTATGGGGTACGAGCAGTACTTC. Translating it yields CANLCLTGTAMGYEQYF.

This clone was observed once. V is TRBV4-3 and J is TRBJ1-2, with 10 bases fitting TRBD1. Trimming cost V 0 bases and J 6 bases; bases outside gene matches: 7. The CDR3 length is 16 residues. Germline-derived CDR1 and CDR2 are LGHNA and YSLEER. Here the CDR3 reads CASSQERTGGIHGYTF. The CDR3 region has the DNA TGCGCCAGCAGCCAAGAGAGGACAGGGGGGATCCATGGCTACACCTTC.

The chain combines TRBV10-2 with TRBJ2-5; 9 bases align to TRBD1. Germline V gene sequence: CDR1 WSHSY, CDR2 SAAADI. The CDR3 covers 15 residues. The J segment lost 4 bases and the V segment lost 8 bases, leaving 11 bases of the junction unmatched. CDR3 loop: CASGHLHRGPETQYF. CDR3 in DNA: TGCGCCAGCGGTCATCTCCACAGGGGGCCAGAGACCCAGTACTTC.

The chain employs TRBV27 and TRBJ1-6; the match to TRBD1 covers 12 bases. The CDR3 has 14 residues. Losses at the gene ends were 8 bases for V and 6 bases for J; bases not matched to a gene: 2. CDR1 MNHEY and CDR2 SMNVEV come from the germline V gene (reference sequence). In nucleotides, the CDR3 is TGTGCCAGCCGGGACAGGGGGCGTAATTCACCCCTCCACTTT. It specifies CASRDRGRNSPLHF.

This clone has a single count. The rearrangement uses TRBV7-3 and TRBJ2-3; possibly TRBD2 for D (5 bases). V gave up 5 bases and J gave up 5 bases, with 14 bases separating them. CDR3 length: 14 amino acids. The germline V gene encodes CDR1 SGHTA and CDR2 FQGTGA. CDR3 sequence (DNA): TGTGCCAGCAGCCTCCTAGCAAAAGGAGATACGCAGTATTTT. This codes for CASSLLAKGDTQYF.

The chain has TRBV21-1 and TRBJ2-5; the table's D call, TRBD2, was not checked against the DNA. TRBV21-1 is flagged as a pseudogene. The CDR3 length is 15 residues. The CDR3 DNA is TGTGCCAGCAGCAGCGGGACTAGCAAACAAGAGACCCAGTACTTC. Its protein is CASSSGTSKQETQYF.

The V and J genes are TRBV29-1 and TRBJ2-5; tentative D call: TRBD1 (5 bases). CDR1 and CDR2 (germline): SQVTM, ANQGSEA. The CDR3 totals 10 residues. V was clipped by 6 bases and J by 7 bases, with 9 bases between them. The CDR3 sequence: CSVDTGTQYF. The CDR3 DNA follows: TGCAGCGTGGACACAGGGACCCAGTACTTC.

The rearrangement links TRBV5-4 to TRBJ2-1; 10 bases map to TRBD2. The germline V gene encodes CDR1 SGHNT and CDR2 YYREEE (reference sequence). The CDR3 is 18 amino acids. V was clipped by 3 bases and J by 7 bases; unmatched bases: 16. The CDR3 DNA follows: TGTGCCAGCAGCTCCGGCATCCTGGGTAGCGGGGGGATGAATGAGCAGTTCTTC. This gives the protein CASSSGILGSGGMNEQFF.

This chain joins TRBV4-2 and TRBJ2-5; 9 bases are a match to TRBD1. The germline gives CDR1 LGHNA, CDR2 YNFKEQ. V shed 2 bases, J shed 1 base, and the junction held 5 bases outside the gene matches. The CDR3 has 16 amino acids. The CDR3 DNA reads TGTGCCAGCAGCCAAACCGGGACAGGGCCCCAAGAGACCCAGTACTTC. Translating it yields CASSQTGTGPQETQYF.

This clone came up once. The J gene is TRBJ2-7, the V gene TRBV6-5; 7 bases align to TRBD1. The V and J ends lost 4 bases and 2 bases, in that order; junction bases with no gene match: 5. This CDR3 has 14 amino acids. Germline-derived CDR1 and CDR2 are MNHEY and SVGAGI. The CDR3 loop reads CASSWEQGTYEQYF. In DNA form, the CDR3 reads TGTGCCAGCAGTTGGGAACAGGGGACCTACGAGCAGTACTTC.

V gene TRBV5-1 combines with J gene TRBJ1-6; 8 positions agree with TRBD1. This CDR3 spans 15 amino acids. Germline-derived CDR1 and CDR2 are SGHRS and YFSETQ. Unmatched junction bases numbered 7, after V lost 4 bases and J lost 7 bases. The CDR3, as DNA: TGCGCCAGCAGCGATCACAGGGGGGCCAATTCACCCCTCCACTTT. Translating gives CASSDHRGANSPLHF.

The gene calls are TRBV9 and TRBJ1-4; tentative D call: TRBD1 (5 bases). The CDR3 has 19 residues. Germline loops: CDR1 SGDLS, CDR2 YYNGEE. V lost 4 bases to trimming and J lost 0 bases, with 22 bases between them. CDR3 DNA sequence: TGTGCCAGCAGCCCTGCTTGGGGAGGGAGGGGTGCAACTAATGAAAAACTGTTTTTT. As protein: CASSPAWGGRGATNEKLFF.

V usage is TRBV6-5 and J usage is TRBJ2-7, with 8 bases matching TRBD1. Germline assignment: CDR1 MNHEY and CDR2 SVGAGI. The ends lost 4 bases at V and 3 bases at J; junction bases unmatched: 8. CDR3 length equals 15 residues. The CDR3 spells CASSSGQVVGYEQYF. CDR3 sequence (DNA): TGTGCCAGCAGTTCGGGACAGGTCGTCGGCTACGAGCAGTACTTC.

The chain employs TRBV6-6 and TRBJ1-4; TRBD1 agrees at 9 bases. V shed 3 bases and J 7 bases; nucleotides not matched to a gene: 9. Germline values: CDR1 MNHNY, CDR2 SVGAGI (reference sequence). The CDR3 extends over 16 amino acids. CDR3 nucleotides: TGTGCCAGCAGTTATCTCTCGGGACAGGGCACTGAAAAACTGTTTTTT. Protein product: CASSYLSGQGTEKLFF.

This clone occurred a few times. The CDR3 loop is CSAGQNYGYTF. CDR3 nucleotide sequence: TGCAGCGCCGGACAGAACTATGGCTACACCTTC. The chain carries TRBV29-1 and TRBJ1-2; D is perhaps TRBD1 (6 bases). The V end lost 7 bases, the J end lost 2 bases, and 8 bases lay between the germline ends. CDR1 SQVTM and CDR2 ANQGSEA come from the germline V gene. The CDR3 consists of 11 residues. The full variable domain, rest sourced from reference TRBV29-1 and TRBJ1-2, is SAVISQKPSRDICQRGTSLTIQCQVDSQVTMMFWYRQQPGQSLTLIATANQGSEATYESGFVIDKFPISRPNLTFSTLTVSNMSPEDSSIYLCSAGQNYGYTFGSGTRLTVV.

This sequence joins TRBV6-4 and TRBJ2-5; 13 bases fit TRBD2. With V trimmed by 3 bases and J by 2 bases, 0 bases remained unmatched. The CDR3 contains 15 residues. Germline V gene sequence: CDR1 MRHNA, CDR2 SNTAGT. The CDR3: CASSELAGGQETQYF. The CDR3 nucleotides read TGTGCCAGCAGTGAACTAGCGGGGGGGCAAGAGACCCAGTACTTC.

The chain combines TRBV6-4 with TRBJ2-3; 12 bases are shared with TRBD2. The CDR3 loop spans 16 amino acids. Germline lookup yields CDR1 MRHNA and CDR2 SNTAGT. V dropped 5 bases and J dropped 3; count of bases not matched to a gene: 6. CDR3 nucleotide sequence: TGTGCCAGCAGTCCTAGCGGGGGGGCCGTGACAGATACGCAGTATTTT. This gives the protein CASSPSGGAVTDTQYF.

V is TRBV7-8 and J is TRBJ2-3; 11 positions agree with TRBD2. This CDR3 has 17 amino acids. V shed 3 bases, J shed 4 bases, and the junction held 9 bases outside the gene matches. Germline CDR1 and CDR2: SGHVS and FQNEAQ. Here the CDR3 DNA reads TGTGCCAGCAGCTTGTTAAGCGGTAGCGGGGGGGCAGATACGCAGTATTTT. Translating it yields CASSLLSGSGGADTQYF. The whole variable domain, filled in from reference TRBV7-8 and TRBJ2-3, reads GAGVSQSPRYKVAKRGQDVALRCDPISGHVSLFWYQQALGQGPEFLTYFQNEAQLDKSGLPSDRFFAERPEGSVSTLKIQRTQQEDSAVYLCASSLLSGSGGADTQYFGPGTRLTVL.

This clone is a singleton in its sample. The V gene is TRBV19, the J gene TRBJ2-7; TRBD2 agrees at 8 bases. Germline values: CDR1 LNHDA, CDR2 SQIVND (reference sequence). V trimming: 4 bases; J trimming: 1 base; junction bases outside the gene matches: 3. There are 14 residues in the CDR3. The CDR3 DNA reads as TGTGCCAGTAGTACCCGGGGGGGTTCCTACGAGCAGTACTTC. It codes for CASSTRGGSYEQYF.

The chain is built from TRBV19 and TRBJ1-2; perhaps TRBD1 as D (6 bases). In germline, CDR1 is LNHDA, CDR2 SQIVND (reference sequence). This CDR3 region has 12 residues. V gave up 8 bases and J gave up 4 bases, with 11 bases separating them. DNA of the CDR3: TGTGCCAGTGCGACAGGTTTCTATGGCTACACCTTC. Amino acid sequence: CASATGFYGYTF.

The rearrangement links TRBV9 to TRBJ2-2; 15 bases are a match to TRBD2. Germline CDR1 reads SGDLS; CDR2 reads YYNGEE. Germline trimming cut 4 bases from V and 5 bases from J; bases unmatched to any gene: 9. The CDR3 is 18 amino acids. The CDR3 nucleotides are TGTGCCAGCAGCTACCGGACTAGCGGGGGGGCGGTGACCGGGGAGCTGTTTTTT. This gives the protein CASSYRTSGGAVTGELFF.